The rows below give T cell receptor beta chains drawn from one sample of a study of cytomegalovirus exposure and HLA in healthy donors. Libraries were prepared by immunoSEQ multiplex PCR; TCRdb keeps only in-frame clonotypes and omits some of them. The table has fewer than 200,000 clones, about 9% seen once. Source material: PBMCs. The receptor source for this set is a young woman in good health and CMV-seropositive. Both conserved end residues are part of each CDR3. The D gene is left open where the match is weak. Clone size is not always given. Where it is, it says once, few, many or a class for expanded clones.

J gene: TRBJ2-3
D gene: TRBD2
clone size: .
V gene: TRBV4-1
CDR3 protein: CASSQVASGGTDTQYF
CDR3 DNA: TGCGCCAGCAGCCAAGTTGCTAGCGGGGGTACAGATACGCAGTATTTT

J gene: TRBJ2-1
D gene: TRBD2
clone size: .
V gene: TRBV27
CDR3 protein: CASRGLSSGSHNEQFF
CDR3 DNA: TGTGCCAGCAGGGGCCTCTCGAGCGGGAGCCACAATGAGCAGTTCTTC

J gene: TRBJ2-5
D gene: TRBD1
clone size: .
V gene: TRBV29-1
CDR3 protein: CSAGDRGQETQYF
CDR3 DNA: TGCAGCGCTGGGGACAGGGGCCAAGAGACCCAGTACTTC

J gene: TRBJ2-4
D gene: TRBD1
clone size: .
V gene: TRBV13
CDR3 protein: CATGTGRGIQYF
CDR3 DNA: TGTGCCACCGGGACAGGGAGGGGCATTCAGTACTTC

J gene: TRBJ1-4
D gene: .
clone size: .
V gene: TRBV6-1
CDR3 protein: CASSGPRGANEELFF
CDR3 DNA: TGTGCCAGCAGTGGACCCCGTGGGGCTAATGAAGAACTGTTTTTT

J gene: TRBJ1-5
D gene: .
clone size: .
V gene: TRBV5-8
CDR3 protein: CASSFYREQPQHF
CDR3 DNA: TGTGCCAGCAGCTTCTACAGAGAACAGCCCCAGCATTTT

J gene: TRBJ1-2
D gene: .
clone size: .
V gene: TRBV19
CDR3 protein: CASSMGLSAPSYGYTF
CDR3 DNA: TGTGCCAGTAGTATGGGACTTTCGGCCCCGTCCTATGGCTACACCTTC

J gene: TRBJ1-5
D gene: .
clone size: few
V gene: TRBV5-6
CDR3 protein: CASSYLGGNQPQHF
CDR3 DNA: TGTGCCAGCAGCTACCTCGGGGGCAATCAGCCCCAGCATTTT

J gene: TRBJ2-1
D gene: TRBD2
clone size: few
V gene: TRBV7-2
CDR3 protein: CASRKGLAGYNEQFF
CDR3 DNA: TGTGCCAGCAGGAAGGGGCTAGCGGGTTACAATGAGCAGTTCTTC

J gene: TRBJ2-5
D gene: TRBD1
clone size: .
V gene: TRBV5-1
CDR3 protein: CASSLTGPQETQYF
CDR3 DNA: TGCGCCAGCAGTCTGACAGGGCCTCAAGAGACCCAGTACTTC

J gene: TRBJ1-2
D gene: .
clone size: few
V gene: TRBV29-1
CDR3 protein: CSVTSGTNGYTF
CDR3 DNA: TGCAGCGTTACCTCCGGGACTAATGGCTACACCTTC

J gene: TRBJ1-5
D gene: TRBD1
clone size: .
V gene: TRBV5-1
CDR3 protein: CASSLGRGDQPQHF
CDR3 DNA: TGCGCCAGCAGCTTGGGCAGGGGGGATCAGCCCCAGCATTTT

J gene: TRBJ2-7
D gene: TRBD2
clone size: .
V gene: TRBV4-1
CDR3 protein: CASSQGGGVHEQYF
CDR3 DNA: TGCGCCAGCAGCCAAGGGGGAGGGGTGCACGAGCAGTACTTC

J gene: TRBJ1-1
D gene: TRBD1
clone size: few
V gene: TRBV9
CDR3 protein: CASSTRRTGRNTEAFF
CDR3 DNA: TGTGCCAGCAGCACGCGACGGACAGGGAGGAACACTGAAGCTTTCTTT

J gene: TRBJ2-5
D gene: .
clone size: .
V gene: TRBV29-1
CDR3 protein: CSVGANLRETQYF
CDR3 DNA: TGCAGCGTTGGGGCCAACCTACGAGAGACCCAGTACTTC

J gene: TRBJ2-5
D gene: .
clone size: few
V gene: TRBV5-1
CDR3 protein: CASSLNEIVTQYF
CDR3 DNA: TGCGCCAGCAGCTTGAACGAGATTGTGACCCAGTACTTC

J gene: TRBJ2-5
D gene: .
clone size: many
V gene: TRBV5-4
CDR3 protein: CASSLGGASMETQYF
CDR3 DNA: TGTGCCAGCAGCTTGGGGGGAGCGAGTATGGAGACCCAGTACTTC

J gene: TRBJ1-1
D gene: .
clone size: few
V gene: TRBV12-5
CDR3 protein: CASAPGDGGDTEAFF
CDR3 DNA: TGTGCTAGTGCCCCAGGGGACGGCGGAGACACTGAAGCTTTCTTT

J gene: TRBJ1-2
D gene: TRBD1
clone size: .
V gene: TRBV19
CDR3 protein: CASRTGGYGYTF
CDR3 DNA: TGTGCCAGTAGAACAGGGGGCTATGGCTACACCTTC

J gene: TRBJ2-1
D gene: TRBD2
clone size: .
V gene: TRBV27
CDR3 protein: CASSLYYGAGGPGEQFF
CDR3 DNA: TGTGCCAGCAGCCTTTATTATGGGGCGGGAGGGCCCGGTGAGCAGTTCTTC

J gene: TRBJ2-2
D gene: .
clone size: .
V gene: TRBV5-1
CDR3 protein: CASSLGTETGELFF
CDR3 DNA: TGCGCCAGCAGCTTGGGCACGGAGACCGGGGAGCTGTTTTTT

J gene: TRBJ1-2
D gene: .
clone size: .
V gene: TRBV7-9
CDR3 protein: CASSSPLGVGYTF
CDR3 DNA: TGTGCCAGCAGCTCCCCGCTCGGGGTCGGCTACACCTTC

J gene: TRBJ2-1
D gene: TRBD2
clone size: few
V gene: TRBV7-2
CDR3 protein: CASSSLAGVSEQFF
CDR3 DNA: TGTGCCAGCAGCTCACTAGCGGGAGTGTCGGAGCAGTTCTTC

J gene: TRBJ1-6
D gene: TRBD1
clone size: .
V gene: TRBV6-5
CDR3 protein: CASTTDRGLNSPLHF
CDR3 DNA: TGTGCCAGCACCACGGACAGGGGGCTCAATTCACCCCTCCACTTT

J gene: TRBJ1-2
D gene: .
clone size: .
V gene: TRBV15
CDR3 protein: CATSRRGRGTGGYTF
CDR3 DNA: TGTGCCACCAGCAGGCGGGGGAGGGGAACGGGGGGCTACACCTTC

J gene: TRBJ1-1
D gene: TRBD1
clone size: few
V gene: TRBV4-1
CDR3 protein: CASSQDRQGAGEAFF
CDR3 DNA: TGCGCCAGCAGCCAAGATCGACAGGGGGCGGGTGAAGCTTTCTTT

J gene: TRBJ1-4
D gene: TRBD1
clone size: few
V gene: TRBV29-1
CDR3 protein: CSVGVGGQNNEKLFF
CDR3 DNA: TGCAGCGTTGGGGTGGGGGGACAGAATAATGAAAAACTGTTTTTT

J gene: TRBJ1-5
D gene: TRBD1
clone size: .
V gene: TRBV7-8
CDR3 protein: CASSSWGTGNQPQHF
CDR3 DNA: TGTGCCAGCAGCTCTTGGGGGACAGGGAATCAGCCCCAGCATTTT

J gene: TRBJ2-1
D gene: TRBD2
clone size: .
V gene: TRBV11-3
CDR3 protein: CASSLVGEGNEQFF
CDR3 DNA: TGTGCCAGCAGCTTAGTTGGGGAGGGCAATGAGCAGTTCTTC

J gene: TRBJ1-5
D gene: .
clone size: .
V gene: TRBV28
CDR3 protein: CASSPEFSNQPQHF
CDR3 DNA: TGTGCCAGCAGTCCAGAATTTAGCAATCAGCCCCAGCATTTT

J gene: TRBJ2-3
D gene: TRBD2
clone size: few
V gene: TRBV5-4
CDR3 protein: CASSGGTSGGSTDTQYF
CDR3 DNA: TGTGCCAGCAGCGGGGGGACTAGCGGGGGGAGCACAGATACGCAGTATTTT